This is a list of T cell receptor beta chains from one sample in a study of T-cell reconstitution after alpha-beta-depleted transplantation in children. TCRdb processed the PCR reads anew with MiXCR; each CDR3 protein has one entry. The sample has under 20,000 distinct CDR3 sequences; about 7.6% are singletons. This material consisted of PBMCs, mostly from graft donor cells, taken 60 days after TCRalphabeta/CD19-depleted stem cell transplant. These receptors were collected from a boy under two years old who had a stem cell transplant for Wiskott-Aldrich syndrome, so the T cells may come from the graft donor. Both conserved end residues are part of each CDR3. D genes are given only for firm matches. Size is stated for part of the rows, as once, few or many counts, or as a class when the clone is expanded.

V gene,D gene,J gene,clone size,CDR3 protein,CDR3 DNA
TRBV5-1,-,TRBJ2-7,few,CASSPPSGSSYEQYF,TGCGCCAGCAGCCCCCCGTCGGGGTCCTCATACGAGCAGTACTTC
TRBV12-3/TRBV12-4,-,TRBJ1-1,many,CASIDEAFF,TGTGCCAGCATCGATGAAGCTTTCTTT
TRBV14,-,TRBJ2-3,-,CASSRSADTQYF,TGTGCCAGCAGCCGTAGCGCAGATACGCAGTATTTT
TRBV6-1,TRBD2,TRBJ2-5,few,CASSRSGGGRETQYF,TGTGCCAGCAGCCGAAGCGGGGGGGGCCGAGAGACCCAGTACTTC
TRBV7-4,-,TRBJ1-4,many,CASSPNRDRMKNCFF,-
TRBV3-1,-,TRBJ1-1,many,CASSQLTGLPEAFF,TGTGCCAGCAGCCAACTAACAGGGCTCCCTGAAGCTTTCTTT
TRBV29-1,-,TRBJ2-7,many,CSVETGYEQYF,TGCAGCGTAGAGACAGGATACGAGCAGTACTTC
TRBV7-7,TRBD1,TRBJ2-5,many,CASSQDRDGTQYF,TGTGCCAGCAGCCAGGACAGGGATGGGACCCAGTACTTC
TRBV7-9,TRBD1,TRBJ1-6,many,CASKGQGHSPLHF,TGTGCCAGCAAGGGACAGGGCCATTCACCCCTCCACTTT
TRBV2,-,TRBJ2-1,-,CASSKGQYNEQFF,TGTGCCAGCAGTAAGGGACAATACAATGAGCAGTTCTTC
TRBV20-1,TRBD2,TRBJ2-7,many,CSAWTSVRGEQYF,TGCAGTGCTTGGACTAGCGTTCGTGGAGAGCAGTACTTC
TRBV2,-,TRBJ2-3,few,CASSLQEVVPDTQYF,TGTGCCAGCAGTTTACAGGAGGTCGTCCCAGATACGCAGTATTTT
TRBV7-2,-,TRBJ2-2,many,CASSLEGRTGELFF,TGTGCCAGCAGCTTAGAAGGGAGAACCGGGGAGCTGTTTTTT
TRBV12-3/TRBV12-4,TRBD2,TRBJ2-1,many,CASSLTSEYNEQFF,TGTGCCAGCAGCCTGACTAGCGAATACAATGAGCAGTTCTTC
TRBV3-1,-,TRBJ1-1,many,CASSQDHLSTEAFF,TGTGCCAGCAGCCAAGATCACCTTTCGACTGAAGCTTTCTTT
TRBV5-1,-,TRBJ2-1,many,CASSLAGGIAYNEQFF,TGCGCCAGCAGCTTGGCCGGCGGGATTGCCTACAATGAGCAGTTCTTC
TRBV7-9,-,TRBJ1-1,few,CASSLYSDTEAFF,TGTGCCAGCAGCCTGTATTCGGACACTGAAGCTTTCTTT
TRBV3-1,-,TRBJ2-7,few,CASSHLSLGAYEQYF,TGTGCCAGCAGCCACCTTTCACTAGGGGCCTACGAGCAGTACTTC
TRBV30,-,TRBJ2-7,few,CAWKPRRTPYEQYF,TGTGCCTGGAAGCCTCGCAGAACGCCCTACGAGCAGTACTTC
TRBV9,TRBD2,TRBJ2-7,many,CASSASGATYEQYF,TGTGCCAGCAGCGCTAGCGGGGCCACCTACGAGCAGTACTTC
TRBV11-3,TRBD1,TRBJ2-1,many,CASMGQGYNEQFF,TGTGCCAGCATGGGACAGGGGTACAATGAGCAGTTCTTC
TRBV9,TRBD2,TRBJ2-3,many,CASSRFAGRGTDTQYF,TGTGCCAGCAGCCGTTTTGCGGGGAGGGGAACAGATACGCAGTATTTT
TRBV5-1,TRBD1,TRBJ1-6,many,CASSPYNRGTPLHF,TGCGCCAGCAGCCCATACAACAGGGGAACACCCCTCCACTTT
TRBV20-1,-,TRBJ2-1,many,CSAKIFGTINNEQFF,TGCAGTGCTAAAATTTTCGGAACTATTAACAATGAGCAGTTCTTC
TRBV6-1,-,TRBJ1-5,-,CASSVRGSGQPQHF,TGTGCCAGCAGTGTACGGGGGTCGGGTCAGCCCCAGCATTTT
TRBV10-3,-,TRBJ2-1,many,CAISERKGSTVYNEQFF,TGTGCCATCAGTGAGCGTAAGGGGAGTACCGTCTACAATGAGCAGTTCTTC
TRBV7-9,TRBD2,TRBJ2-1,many,CASSPLLAGGPNEQFF,TGTGCCAGCAGCCCGTTGCTAGCGGGAGGGCCGAATGAGCAGTTCTTC
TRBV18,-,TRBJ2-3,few,CASSPGRSFTDTQYF,TGTGCCAGCTCACCAGGACGATCGTTCACAGATACGCAGTATTTT
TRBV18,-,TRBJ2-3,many,CASSPPNTDTQYF,TGTGCCAGCTCACCACCGAACACAGATACGCAGTATTTT
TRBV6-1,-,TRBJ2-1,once,CASSSEEWIYGNEQFF,TGTGCCAGCAGCTCGGAGGAGTGGATTTACGGAAATGAGCAGTTCTTC
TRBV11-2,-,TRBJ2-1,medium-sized,CASSPGQHVGNEQFF,TGTGCCAGCAGCCCCGGACAGCATGTTGGGAATGAGCAGTTCTTC
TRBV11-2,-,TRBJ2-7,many,CASRPTGGALEQYF,TGTGCCAGCAGGCCCACAGGGGGGGCTCTCGAGCAGTACTTC
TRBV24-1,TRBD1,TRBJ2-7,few,CAAEMDRVRYEQYF,TGTGCCGCGGAAATGGACAGGGTGCGGTACGAGCAGTACTTC
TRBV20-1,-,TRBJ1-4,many,CSARGTAEKLFF,TGCAGTGCTAGAGGGACAGCTGAAAAACTGTTTTTT
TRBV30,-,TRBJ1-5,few,CACSTVTGGRPQHF,TGTGCCTGCTCAACCGTAACCGGGGGTCGGCCCCAGCATTTT
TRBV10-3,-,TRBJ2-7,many,CAISPRSSYEQYF,TGTGCCATCAGTCCTAGGAGCTCCTACGAGCAGTACTTC
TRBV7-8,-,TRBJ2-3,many,CASSLWDGSTDTQYF,TGTGCCAGCAGCTTATGGGACGGCAGCACAGATACGCAGTATTTT